The rows below give T cell receptor beta chains drawn from one sample of a study of beta chain features in type 1 diabetes. Assay: immunoSEQ multiplex PCR; the TCRdb copy retains only in-frame clones and omits some. The data show 640,000 or so clones, around 15% seen once. Input material: naive CD4+ T cells from blood. These receptors were collected from a man aged 18-30 years with type 1 diabetes. Both conserved end residues are part of each CDR3. Fields, in order: J gene, V gene, CDR3 length, CDR3 protein.

>TRBJ2-6|TRBV7-9|17
CASSPASGHSGANVLTF
>TRBJ2-7|TRBV9|14
CASSVGGYSYEQYF
>TRBJ2-5|TRBV7-9|15
CASSLVGQGPETQYF
>TRBJ2-7|TRBV5-1|18
CASSSGQGLAGGLYEQYF
>TRBJ2-5|TRBV9|15
CASSLSGSTGETQYF
>TRBJ2-5|TRBV28|11
CASSPRGDQYF
>TRBJ2-2|TRBV29-1|14
CSAQRGVGTGELFF
>TRBJ2-3|TRBV29-1|15
CSIAFQGIPTDTQYF
>TRBJ2-7|TRBV5-1|14
CASRPDDRGTEQYF
>TRBJ2-5|TRBV7-8|15
CASSKREGSLETQYF
>TRBJ2-5|TRBV14|14
CASSQETARRTQYF
>TRBJ1-5|TRBV6-5|15
CASSRTRGGNQPQHF
>TRBJ1-2|TRBV7-9|13
CASSNGPHYGYTF
>TRBJ2-3|TRBV14|15
CASSQGTSVTDTQYF
>TRBJ1-1|TRBV7-9|15
CASSPPRGLGTEAFF
>TRBJ1-4|TRBV28|13
CASSPGQGEKLFF
>TRBJ2-3|TRBV7-9|13
CASSLSLAGTQYF
>TRBJ1-2|TRBV9|13
CASSGTGEGGYTF
>TRBJ2-3|TRBV30|15
CAWSVSPGAGDTQYF
>TRBJ1-1|TRBV23-1|18
CASRGGTGPVMLNTEAFF
>TRBJ2-5|TRBV28|14
CASSYRGWQETQYF
>TRBJ2-1|TRBV7-8|16
CASSLGTSGLYNEQFF
>TRBJ2-5|TRBV19|16
CASSTWDREEQETQYF
>TRBJ2-3|TRBV5-4|14
CASSFGQPRNTQYF
>TRBJ1-3|TRBV29-1|15
CSVEDRWGAGNTIYF
>TRBJ2-5|TRBV5-1|15
CASSVMTAATETQYF
>TRBJ1-2|TRBV29-1|12
CSVEDRRGTGTF
>TRBJ1-2|TRBV6-4|14
CASSDPGRSYGYTF
>TRBJ2-7|TRBV30|14
CAWSLRRGSDEQYF
>TRBJ2-7|TRBV5-1|13
CASRGTSGYEQYF
>TRBJ2-7|TRBV6-5|14
CASQLAGTSYEQYF
>TRBJ1-1|TRBV25-1|14
CASSGLNRGTEAFF
>TRBJ2-1|TRBV18|15
CASSPGSSLYNEQFF
>TRBJ2-6|TRBV11-1|16
CASSLASGAGANVLTF
>TRBJ1-5|TRBV2|13
CASSSDTNQPQHF
>TRBJ1-2|TRBV28|14
CASSSGTGADGYTF
>TRBJ1-1|TRBV27|15
CASSLSKVMNTEAFF
>TRBJ1-6|TRBV7-2|14
CASSTSDGRGPLHF
>TRBJ1-2|TRBV18|14
CASSPTDGFDGYTF
>TRBJ1-1|TRBV11-1|14
CASSFSQLNTEAFF
>TRBJ2-5|TRBV7-6|14
CASSQGPSGETQYF
>TRBJ2-7|TRBV6-5|15
CASFPYSDSYHEQYF
>TRBJ1-2|TRBV27|14
CASSYGAPGAGYTF
>TRBJ2-7|TRBV6-5|14
CASSRGTGLYEQYF
>TRBJ1-3|TRBV29-1|12
CSVEPEGNTIYF
>TRBJ2-1|TRBV6-5|13
CASSGPGVYEQFF
>TRBJ2-7|TRBV7-2|12
CASSSGLFEQYF
>TRBJ2-6|TRBV6-5|16
CASSYRQAPGVNVLTF
>TRBJ1-2|TRBV30|12
CAWRPWSYGYTF
>TRBJ2-1|TRBV7-2|12
CASSLSRNEQFF
>TRBJ1-2|TRBV30|14
CAWSRNRQNYGYTF
>TRBJ2-3|TRBV5-6|17
CASSLAHLAPTSDTQYF
>TRBJ2-3|TRBV6-5|14
CASSYKGGTDTQYF